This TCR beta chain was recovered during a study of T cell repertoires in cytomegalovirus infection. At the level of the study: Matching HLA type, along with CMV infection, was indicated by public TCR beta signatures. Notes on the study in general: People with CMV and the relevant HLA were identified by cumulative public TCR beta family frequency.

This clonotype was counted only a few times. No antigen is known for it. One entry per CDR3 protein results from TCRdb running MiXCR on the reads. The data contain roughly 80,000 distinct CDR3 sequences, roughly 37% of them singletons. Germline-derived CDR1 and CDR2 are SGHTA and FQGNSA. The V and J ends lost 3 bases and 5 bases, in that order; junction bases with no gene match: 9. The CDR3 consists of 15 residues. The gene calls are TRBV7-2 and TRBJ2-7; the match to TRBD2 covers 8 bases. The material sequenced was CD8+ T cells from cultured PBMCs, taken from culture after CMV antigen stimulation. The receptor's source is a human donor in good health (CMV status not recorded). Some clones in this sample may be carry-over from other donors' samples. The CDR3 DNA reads TGTGCCAGCAGCTTCGGGGGGGCGGGGGTTGACGAGCAGTACTTC. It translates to CASSFGGAGVDEQYF.